This entry describes one T cell receptor (beta chain). This clonotype was counted a few times. There is no known antigen for this receptor. Base-call qualities are not available, and no considerably larger clone is one nucleotide away. The TCR beta CDR3 regions were amplified from RNA transcripts. The TCR CDR3 was subjected to a first round of RT-PCR using the HTBI primer set and the Qiagen OneStep RT-PCR kit. Libraries were constructed in a second round of multiplex PCR, after which size selection and purification were performed. Paired-end sequencing of the libraries was performed with 100 bp reads on an Illumina HiSeq2000. Processing in the source paper ran as follows. SOAPnuke was used to process the raw data, with reads discarded if the reads contained adapters or uncalled bases, had a mean Phred below 15, or lacked an exact constant-primer or identifier match. COPE v1.2.5 was used to merge the high-quality paired reads, and each unique nucleotide sequence was defined as a clonotype. Clonotypes were aligned to IMGT TRBV, TRBD and TRBJ reference segments using MiTCR v1.1. The analysis was restricted to V-J combinations with a frequency above 0.0001, which together covered just over 99% of the repertoires. The TCS score was defined as F50 (clonal expansion) divided by E x V (chaos), with BLOSUM62-based TCRdist calculated between CDR3 peptides within each V-J. Welch's t-statistics and random forest reduced around 510 V-J features to fewer than 15, which were used in a naive Bayes classifier (R e1071). Thyroid-blood repertoire similarity was quantified with the Morisita-Horn index. Using fastp at Q25 and MiXCR, TCRdb reprocessed the public reads and kept productive beta chains. Each entry is one CDR3 protein sequence, shown with its most common DNA and genes. The V and J calls, along with clone size, are taken from TCRdb and not from the paper's own processing. This sample gives roughly 500,000 distinct CDR3 sequences in total; about 46% of them show up just once. About 45% of the sample is taken by the ten largest.

The data belong to a study of T cells in Graves' hyperthyroidism and ophthalmopathy (dated by TCRdb to between 2019 and 2020). Regarding the complete study: To identify TCR V-J signatures that set the groups apart, the researchers used a discovery cohort of more than 95 patients, made up of approximately 43 with Graves' ophthalmopathy and 55 to 65 with stable Graves' hyperthyroidism. In about 6 Graves' hyperthyroidism patients, the study also compared T-cell repertoires from thyroid tissue with T-cell repertoires from blood. The approximately 95 discovery patients were divided at random into training and test sets in a 7:3 ratio. Prospective prediction of ophthalmopathy was tested in an independent validation cohort consisting of 18 to 20 hyperthyroidism patients and about 17 patients who later progressed to ophthalmopathy. The paper describes TCR Vbeta CDR3 sequencing of 140 or so peripheral blood samples, made up of about 41 ophthalmopathy patients, more than 70 hyperthyroidism patients and roughly 17 progressor patients. Once sampling was done, hyperthyroidism patients were given methimazole at a starting dose of 30 mg daily, whereas ophthalmopathy patients were given high-dose intravenous methylprednisolone. Broader findings and caveats from the paper: Sample size was not statistically predetermined, and blinding of investigators to group allocation was not performed. Most expanded thyroid clonotypes (frequency above 0.001) were also found in blood, which suggests that blood repertoires may mirror thyroid immune responses. In cross-validation, a model built on a 13 V-J signature told ophthalmopathy apart from stable hyperthyroidism with approximately 91% sensitivity and approximately 81% specificity, and in testing the same model reached 80%/75%. In validation, progression to ophthalmopathy was predicted by the model with 70.59% sensitivity and 72% to 80% specificity, a median of about 6 months before onset.

Counted from cysteine to phenylalanine, this CDR3 has 14 amino acids. Just CDR3 DNA is preserved here, 42 bases in frame from base 1. Trimmed from V: 8 bases; trimmed from J: 1 base; junction bases lacking a gene match: 7. Taken from the germline V gene (reference sequence), the CDR1 and CDR2 loops are LNHDA and SQIVND. The study excluded patients with uncontrolled infections, other autoimmune diseases, pregnancy or lactation. Diagnoses were established on the basis of clinical symptoms, serum thyroxine and TRAb, thyroid ultrasound, and orbital computed tomography. Total RNA was extracted using Trizol reagent, and RNA quality was assessed on an Agilent 2100 Bioanalyzer.

Sequencing used peripheral blood or thyroid tissue (not recorded which). The origin of this receptor is an adult woman with Graves' disease, either hyperthyroidism or ophthalmopathy (not recorded which). This receptor chain uses TRBV19 and TRBJ1-1, with 7 central nucleotides matching TRBD1. This receptor carries the CDR3 CASGPGQKNTEAFF. The nucleotide sequence reads as follows: TGTGCCAGTGGCCCGGGACAGAAGAACACTGAAGCTTTCTTT.